This T cell receptor beta chain was obtained from a study of cytomegalovirus exposure and HLA in healthy donors. Study-wide points: In a later analysis, TCR beta V- and J-gene trimming showed a link to a missense DCLRE1C variant. With DRB1 most and HLA-C fewest, TCR association rates differed between HLA loci in a later analysis. According to an earlier analysis, most TCR beta V segments yielded productive rearrangements about 90% or about 30% of the time.

The PCR ran on 60 Vbeta and 13 Jbeta primers. Using immunoSEQ multiplex PCR, the repertoire was profiled, and TCRdb retains in-frame clones only, with some absent. This sample has 90,000 to 110,000 clones; roughly 69% occur once, and the top ten carry roughly 5.3%. The CDR3 covers 14 residues. Germline lookup yields CDR1 SGHDT and CDR2 YYEEEE. V shed 6 bases, J shed 4 bases, and the junction held 6 bases outside the gene matches. As regards this clone: Its antigen is still unknown.

The sequencing sample was made of PBMCs. The chain uses TRBV5-6 and TRBJ1-5; 8 nucleotides line up with TRBD1. The clonotype originates from a woman in her 70s in good health and CMV-seropositive. The CDR3 protein is CASTYTGGNQPQHF. CDR3 bases: TGTGCCAGCACCTATACAGGGGGTAATCAGCCCCAGCATTTT.